The entry that follows covers one T cell receptor beta chain sequence. Its target is not known. This entry is derived from a study of T cell responses to AZD1222 COVID-19 vaccine. The CDR3 is 14 amino acids. Trimming took 0 bases from V and 4 from J, leaving 10 bases between them. Germline V lookup: CDR1 MNHEY, CDR2 SVGAGI. Data came from immunoSEQ multiplex PCR; TCRdb stores just in-frame clones and leaves some out. This table holds fewer than 150,000 clones, approximately 90% found once. Pooled samples include second doses given at about 4 or 12 weeks. Study-wide results and caveats: Researchers report vaccine-associated CD4 TCRs spanning spike, with dominance at 160-218 and 743-854.

Source: peripheral blood, taken 28 days after the second AZD1222 dose. The receptor's source is an adult who received the AZD1222 COVID-19 vaccine. The J gene is TRBJ2-7, the V gene TRBV6-5; perhaps TRBD2 as D (5 bases). CDR3: CASSYSGVDYEQYF. CDR3 coding DNA: TGTGCCAGCAGTTACTCGGGAGTGGATTACGAGCAGTACTTC.